This T cell receptor beta chain was found in a study of blood T cell repertoires in COVID-19. Measured with immunoSEQ multiplex PCR; TCRdb has only the in-frame clones, and not every one. The data show about 250,000 clones, more than 70% seen once. The V gene end was trimmed by 6 bases and the J gene end by 4 bases; junction bases not matched to a gene: 4. CDR1 MNHEY and CDR2 SVGEGT come from the germline V gene. This CDR3 spans 13 amino acids. This chain links TRBV6-2 or TRBV6-3 with TRBJ1-2; 8 bases match TRBD1. The origin of this receptor is a woman in her twenties or thirties with COVID-19, enrolled during active disease. The specimen was peripheral blood. CDR3 loop: CASSLDRGYGYTF. The DNA for the CDR3 is TGTGCCAGCAGCCTCGACAGGGGCTATGGCTACACCTTC.